These 6 T cell receptor beta chains were sequenced from one sample in a study of neoadjuvant anti-PD-1 for oral cavity cancer. Time point given: after neoadjuvant nivolumab, at surgical resection. Assay used: immunoSEQ multiplex PCR; TCRdb lists only in-frame clones, some missing. The table lists 35,000 to 40,000 clones, approximately 40% of them singletons. Sequenced material: tumor tissue, taken after nivolumab (anti-PD-1) treatment. The receptor source for this set is a person aged 40 to 85 with oral cavity squamous cell carcinoma.

The chain recombines TRBV2 with TRBJ2-2; 9 bases agree with TRBD1. CDR1 and CDR2 from the germline V gene are SNHLY and FYNNEI. This CDR3 spans 14 amino acids. V was pared by 4 bases and J by 8 bases, with 5 bases of the junction left unmatched. The CDR3 reads CASSGDRVFGELFF. DNA for the CDR3: TGTGCCAGCAGTGGGGACAGGGTATTTGGGGAGCTGTTTTTT.

At least ten counts were recorded for this clone. J is TRBJ1-1 and V is TRBV4-2; no clear D. The germline V gene encodes CDR1 LGHNA and CDR2 YNFKEQ. V lost 3 bases to trimming and J lost 0 bases, with 14 bases between them. The CDR3 runs 16 residues. CDR3: CASSHSGRVMNTEAFF. CDR3 sequence (DNA): TGTGCCAGCAGCCACAGCGGAAGGGTTATGAACACTGAAGCTTTCTTT.

Only a few counts were recorded for this clone. Compared with germline, one end of the junction differs, possibly owing to a read error. The rearrangement uses TRBV7-7 and TRBJ2-5, with D hard to call. Germline CDR1 SSHAT, CDR2 FNYEAQ (reference sequence). The CDR3 spans 14 residues. The CDR3 sequence: CASSYRQNGETQYF. Written as DNA, the CDR3 is TGTGCTAGCAGCTACCGTCAGAACGGAGAGACCCAGTACTTC.

The chain carries TRBV18 and TRBJ2-2; D is unresolved. The CDR3 covers 15 residues. Between the trimmed V and J ends, which lost 3 bases and 5 bases, there was a span of 13 bases. CDR1 and CDR2 from the germline V gene are KGHSH and LQKENI. CDR3 DNA sequence: TGTGCCAGCTCACCCCTAGACGATCCGACCGGGGAGCTGTTTTTT. Protein sequence: CASSPLDDPTGELFF. Drawing the rest from reference TRBV18 and TRBJ2-2, the complete variable domain is NAGVMQNPRHLVRRRGQEARLRCSPMKGHSHVYWYRQLPEEGLKFMVYLQKENIIDESGMPKERFSAEFPKEGPSILRIQQVVRGDSAAYFCASSPLDDPTGELFFGEGSRLTVL.

This clone was found a few times. The chain joins TRBV10-3 to TRBJ2-1; 7 positions match TRBD2. The J segment lost 4 bases and the V segment lost 2 bases, leaving 5 bases of the junction unmatched. Per germline, CDR1 ENHRY and CDR2 SYGVKD. The CDR3 has 15 amino acids. The CDR3 region has the DNA TGTGCCATCAGTGAGATCCTAGCGGATTACAATGAGCAGTTCTTC. Amino acids: CAISEILADYNEQFF.

This sequence joins TRBV7-9 and TRBJ2-7; tentatively, D is TRBD1 or TRBD2 (6 bases each). The CDR3 totals 13 residues. Per the germline V gene, CDR1 is SEHNR and CDR2 is FQNEAQ (reference sequence). Trimming cost V 5 bases and J 2 bases, with 10 bases left between them. The CDR3 DNA is TGTGCCAGCAGCCCTAGGGGGGCCTACGAGCAGTACTTC. Protein product: CASSPRGAYEQYF. The complete variable domain, with remaining parts taken from reference TRBV7-9 and TRBJ2-7, reads DTGVSQNPRHKITKRGQNVTFRCDPISEHNRLYWYRQTLGQGPEFLTYFQNEAQLEKSRLLSDRFSAERPKGSFSTLEIQRTEQGDSAMYLCASSPRGAYEQYFGPGTRLTVT.